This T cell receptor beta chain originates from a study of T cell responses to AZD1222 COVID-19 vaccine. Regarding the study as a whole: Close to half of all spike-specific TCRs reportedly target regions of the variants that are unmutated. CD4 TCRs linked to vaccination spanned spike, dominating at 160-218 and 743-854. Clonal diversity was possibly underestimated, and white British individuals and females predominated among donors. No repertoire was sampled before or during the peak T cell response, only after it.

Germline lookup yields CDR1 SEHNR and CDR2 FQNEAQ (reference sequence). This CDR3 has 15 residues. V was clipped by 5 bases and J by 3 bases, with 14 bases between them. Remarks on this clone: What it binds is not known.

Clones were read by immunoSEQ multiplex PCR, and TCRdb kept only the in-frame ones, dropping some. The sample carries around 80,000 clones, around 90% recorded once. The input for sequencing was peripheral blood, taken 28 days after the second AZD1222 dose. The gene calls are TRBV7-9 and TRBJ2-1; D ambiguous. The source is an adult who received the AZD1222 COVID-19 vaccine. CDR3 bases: TGTGCCAGCAGCCTCGACCTCGGCGGCTACAATGAGCAGTTCTTC. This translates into CASSLDLGGYNEQFF.